The 14 T cell receptor beta chains given below trace back to one sample, sequenced in a study of sequential checkpoint blockade in melanoma. Indicated treatment: randomized to nivolumab then ipilimumab (arm A) or the reverse (arm B). Sequencing used immunoSEQ multiplex PCR; TCRdb keeps in-frame clones, though not all of them. This sample has about 11,000 clones, with approximately 72% found just once. The specimen was CD8+ T cells sorted from blood (inferred from file names), collected from a patient given nivolumab and ipilimumab in sequence. The source is a human donor with melanoma.

The chain combines TRBV11-2 with TRBJ1-2; D is possibly TRBD1 (5 bases). V was trimmed by 4 bases and J by 3 bases, leaving 15 bases between them. The CDR3 spans 15 residues. CDR1 is SGHAT, CDR2 FQNNGV, per germline. The CDR3 DNA is TGTGCCAGCAGCTCCATCAGGGCTCCCCACTATGGCTACACCTTC. This sequence encodes CASSSIRAPHYGYTF. Complete variable domain (other parts from reference TRBV11-2 and TRBJ1-2): EAGVAQSPRYKIIEKRQSVAFWCNPISGHATLYWYQQILGQGPKLLIQFQNNGVVDDSQLPKDRFSAERLKGVDSTLKIQPAKLEDSAVYLCASSSIRAPHYGYTFGSGTRLTVV.

The chain couples TRBV10-2 to TRBJ2-1, with TRBD2 as a possible D gene (5 bases). Germline values: CDR1 WSHSY, CDR2 SAAADI. V was clipped by 5 bases and J by 12 bases, with 11 bases between them. This CDR3 contains 11 residues. In DNA, the CDR3 is TGCGCCAGCAGTCCCGGAAGCGGGCAGTTCTTC. The encoded protein is CASSPGSGQFF.

The gene calls are TRBV5-6 and TRBJ2-3; 7 nucleotides agree with TRBD2. The length of the CDR3 is 15 residues. V lost 7 bases to trimming and J lost 3 bases; unmatched junction nucleotides: 11. The germline gives CDR1 SGHDT, CDR2 YYEEEE. The CDR3 DNA is TGTGCCAGCCACCCGGGGGGAAACTGGACAGATACGCAGTATTTT. Its protein is CASHPGGNWTDTQYF.

The chain couples TRBV4-1 to TRBJ2-5; D possibly corresponds to TRBD2 (6 bases). The CDR3 loop spans 16 amino acids. The V end was cut by 0 bases, the J end by 1 base, with 12 bases between. Germline V lookup: CDR1 MGHRA, CDR2 YSYEKL. The CDR3 region is CASSQEAPSVQETQYF. DNA of the CDR3: TGCGCCAGCAGCCAAGAAGCCCCTAGCGTCCAAGAGACCCAGTACTTC.

About this clone: One end of the junction does not line up with germline, which may come from a read error. The gene calls are TRBV5-6 and TRBJ2-7; D uncertain. The germline V gene encodes CDR1 SGHDT and CDR2 YYEEEE. The CDR3 has 14 amino acids. CDR3 amino acids: CASSWRERTYGQYF. CDR3 DNA sequence: TGTGCCAGCAGCTGGAGAGAGAGAACCTACGGGCAGTACTTC.

The V call is TRBV25-1, the J call TRBJ1-1; tentative D call: TRBD1 (5 bases). CDR3 length: 11 amino acids. CDR1 and CDR2 from the germline V gene are MGHDK and SYGVNS. The ends were cut back, 7 bases at V and 5 bases at J, with 8 bases in the middle. CDR3 sequence reads: CASIRGTEAFF. CDR3 DNA sequence: TGTGCCAGCATCCGGGGGACTGAAGCTTTCTTT.

The rearrangement links TRBV6-1 to TRBJ2-1; 7 bases are shared with TRBD2. Germline assignment: CDR1 MNHNS and CDR2 SASEGT. The V and J ends lost 2 bases and 2 bases, in that order; junction bases with no gene match: 6. The CDR3 is 16 amino acids. CDR3 bases: TGTGCCAGCAGTGAATGGGGGGGAATGGCCTACAATGAGCAGTTCTTC. Translated, it gives CASSEWGGMAYNEQFF.

This chain joins TRBV15 and TRBJ2-6; TRBD2 might be the D (6 bases). Germline V gene sequence: CDR1 LNHNV, CDR2 YYDKDF (reference sequence). The CDR3 totals 15 residues. V lost 4 bases to trimming and J lost 0 bases, with 7 bases between them. The CDR3 reads CATSKEGSGANVLTF. Here the CDR3 DNA reads TGTGCCACCAGCAAGGAGGGCTCTGGGGCCAACGTCCTGACTTTC.

V usage is TRBV15 and J usage is TRBJ2-3, with D perhaps TRBD2 (5 bases). The CDR3 spans 15 residues. Germline lookup yields CDR1 LNHNV and CDR2 YYDKDF (reference sequence). V dropped 4 bases and J dropped 4 bases, with 15 bases sitting between them. The CDR3 here is CATSIHGVLPDTQYF. CDR3 nucleotide sequence: TGTGCCACCAGCATCCACGGGGTCCTCCCAGATACGCAGTATTTT.

The rearrangement links TRBV27 to TRBJ1-4; TRBD1 matches at 9 bases. The CDR3 is 15 residues long. The junction had 1 base not matched to a gene; V was cut back by 2 bases and J by 3 bases. CDR1 and CDR2 (germline): MNHEY, SMNVEV (reference sequence). CDR3 residues: CASSLRDRANEKLFF. Here the CDR3 DNA reads TGTGCCAGCAGTTTACGGGACAGGGCTAATGAAAAACTGTTTTTT.

V is TRBV7-8 and J is TRBJ1-1, with a possible D match to TRBD1 (5 bases). This CDR3 is 13 amino acids long. Germline V gene lookup returns CDR1 SGHVS and CDR2 FQNEAQ. V was cut by 5 bases and J by 5 bases, with 12 bases left in between. The CDR3 coding sequence is TGTGCCAGCAGCGGGGGGGGTGATACTGAAGCTTTCTTT. Protein sequence: CASSGGGDTEAFF.

V is TRBV7-6 and J is TRBJ1-4, with unresolved D. The CDR3 is 14 residues long. Germline loops: CDR1 SGHVS, CDR2 FNYEAQ. V was clipped by 0 bases and J by 5 bases, with 7 bases between them. DNA for the CDR3: TGTGCCAGCAGCTTAGCGGGCGGGAATGAAAAACTGTTTTTT. Protein: CASSLAGGNEKLFF.

This chain uses TRBV14 with TRBJ2-2; D not certain. CDR3 size: 13 residues. V lost 1 base to trimming and J lost 6 bases, with 6 bases between them. The germline V gene has CDR1 SGHDN and CDR2 FVKESK. For the CDR3, the DNA is TGTGCCAGCAGCCAAGTTCGTTCCGGGGAGCTGTTTTTT. As protein: CASSQVRSGELFF.

This clone was seen more than once but under ten times. The rearrangement uses TRBV19 and TRBJ1-1; tentative D call: TRBD1 (5 bases). The CDR3 spans 15 residues. Trimming took off 4 bases at V and 6 bases at J, with 18 bases between the two ends. Germline values: CDR1 LNHDA, CDR2 SQIVND (reference sequence). This CDR3 reads CASSTSDEGVSEAFF. CDR3 DNA sequence: TGTGCCAGTAGTACCTCAGACGAAGGGGTTTCTGAAGCTTTCTTT. Full variable domain (outside the CDR3, taken from reference TRBV19 and TRBJ1-1): DGGITQSPKYLFRKEGQNVTLSCEQNLNHDAMYWYRQDPGQGLRLIYYSQIVNDFQKGDIAEGYSVSREKKESFPLTVTSAQKNPTAFYLCASSTSDEGVSEAFFGQGTRLTVV.